This T cell receptor beta chain is from a study of vaccination and CD4 T cells after COVID-19. As to treatment: roughly 11-day PBMC culture with coronavirus spike peptide pools or control peptides (ViraFEST assay). Remarks on this clonotype: As yet, its antigen is unknown.

The assay that was used to sequence DNA from cultured CD4+ T cells was the Oncomine TCR Beta short-read assay. Each CDR3 protein gets one entry after TCRdb re-called the PCR reads with MiXCR. The sample lists fewer than 25,000 distinct CDR3 sequences, roughly 54% occurring once. Trimming left V 2 bases short and J 6 bases short, with 10 bases between. The CDR3 runs 13 residues. Germline CDR1 is SEHNR and CDR2 is FQNEAQ (reference sequence). The source of this sequence is a human donor who had recovered from COVID-19. The V gene is TRBV7-9, the J gene TRBJ1-1, with TRBD1 as a possible D gene (5 bases). Sequenced: CD4+ T cells from blood, cultured in vitro. The CDR3 DNA reads as TGTGCCAGCAGCTTAATGTGGGACTCTGAAGCTTTCTTT. Protein: CASSLMWDSEAFF.